This TCR beta chain is drawn from a study of blood T cell repertoires in COVID-19. Participant age was roughly 18 to 95 years, and participants resided in roughly 25 US areas. Repertoires were generated with immunoSEQ multiplex PCR, while TCRdb's copy carries only in-frame clones and drops some. The sample has just over 300,000 clones, around 87% seen once. This CDR3 spans 16 amino acids. The germline V and J ends were trimmed by 1 base and 6 bases, with 15 bases remaining between them. Germline V gives CDR1 SGHAT, CDR2 FQNNGV. This clonotype was sampled from a woman younger than 30 with acute COVID-19. J is TRBJ1-4 and V is TRBV11-2, with no clear D. Material for sequencing was PBMCs or T cells enriched from blood (not recorded which). CDR3 DNA: TGTGCCAGCAGCTTAGGGCTCACACAACAATATGAAAAACTGTTTTTT. The encoded protein is CASSLGLTQQYEKLFF.